This T cell receptor (beta chain) was captured by sequencing in a study of T-cell reconstitution after alpha-beta-depleted transplantation in children. The sample holds many counts of this clonotype. Germline-derived CDR1 and CDR2 are MGHRA and YSYEKL. The CDR3 spans 15 residues. Trimming pared 7 bases from V and 0 bases from J, leaving 12 bases between. TCRbeta library construction was performed incorporating unique molecular identifiers. TCRdb called the PCR reads again in MiXCR, with one record for every CDR3 protein. The table has more than 150,000 distinct CDR3 sequences, just over 14% seen once.

Here the sequenced sample was PBMCs from the stem cell graft donor, taken from the stem cell graft. The origin of this receptor is a human donor who donated a stem cell graft to a child with acute lymphoblastic leukemia. J is TRBJ1-4 and V is TRBV4-1; D is undetermined. DNA for the CDR3: TGCGCCAGCACTTCAATACCGGCAACTAATGAAAAACTGTTTTTT. Amino acids: CASTSIPATNEKLFF.